The 9 T cell receptor beta chains in this list originate from one sample, sequenced in a study of blood T cell repertoires in COVID-19. Clones were read by immunoSEQ multiplex PCR, and TCRdb kept only the in-frame ones, dropping some. The table has around 50,000 clones, approximately 85% seen once. The sequencing input was peripheral blood. The receptors stem from a human donor in a cohort sampled during active COVID-19.

This chain links TRBV5-4 with TRBJ2-3; 9 bases agree with TRBD2. The V and J ends lost 4 bases and 5 bases, in that order; junction bases with no gene match: 5. CDR3 length: 14 residues. Germline V CDR1 and CDR2: SGHNT, YYREEE (reference sequence). The CDR3 region has the DNA TGTGCCAGCAGCCGGCGGGAGGGCCGAGATACGCAGTATTTT. Its protein is CASSRREGRDTQYF.

This chain links TRBV14 with TRBJ1-2, with TRBD1 matching 7 bases. V dropped 2 bases and J dropped 6; count of bases not matched to a gene: 3. This CDR3 region has 13 residues. Germline lookup yields CDR1 SGHDN and CDR2 FVKESK. The CDR3 loop is CASSQMTGNGYTF. Here the CDR3 DNA reads TGTGCCAGCAGCCAAATGACAGGGAATGGCTACACCTTC.

The chain carries TRBV7-3 and TRBJ2-1, with TRBD2 as a possible D gene (5 bases). V lost 6 bases to trimming and J lost 1 base, with 19 bases between them. CDR1 is SGHTA, CDR2 FQGTGA, per germline. The CDR3 runs 17 residues. The CDR3 DNA is TGTGCCAGCAGTCCAAGAGGACGGGGATATTCCTACAATGAGCAGTTCTTC. Amino acid sequence: CASSPRGRGYSYNEQFF.

This clone was detected a few times. The V and J genes are TRBV7-8 and TRBJ1-6; no clear D gene. Between the trimmed V and J ends, which lost 5 bases and 3 bases, there was a span of 11 bases. Germline V CDR1 and CDR2: SGHVS, FQNEAQ. The CDR3 is 15 residues long. For the CDR3, the DNA is TGTGCCAGCAGCCGAGACTCCATCTATAATTCACCCCTCCACTTT. Residues: CASSRDSIYNSPLHF.

This chain links TRBV7-8 with TRBJ2-5; 7 positions agree with TRBD2. Germline loops: CDR1 SGHVS, CDR2 FQNEAQ. V lost 3 bases to trimming and J lost 4 bases; unmatched junction nucleotides: 5. This CDR3 has 14 residues. This chain's CDR3 is CASSFSGRRETQYF. The CDR3 nucleotides are TGTGCCAGCAGCTTCTCCGGGAGGAGAGAGACCCAGTACTTC.

The chain has TRBV27 and TRBJ1-1; D is ambiguous. V lost 3 bases to trimming and J lost 0 bases, with 17 bases between them. The CDR3 length is 17 residues. CDR1 is MNHEY and CDR2 is SMNVEV in the germline V gene (reference sequence). CDR3: CASSFQTSKTMNTEAFF. CDR3 nucleotide sequence: TGTGCCAGCAGTTTCCAGACTAGTAAGACCATGAACACTGAAGCTTTCTTT.

The gene calls are TRBV7-8 and TRBJ2-1, with 12 bases aligning to TRBD2. Germline values: CDR1 SGHVS, CDR2 FQNEAQ. CDR3 length equals 17 residues. V trimming: 0 bases; J trimming: 4 bases; junction bases outside the gene matches: 4. CDR3 nucleotide sequence: TGTGCCAGCAGCTTAGCAGGACTAGCGGGGCGATACAATGAGCAGTTCTTC. Translation gives CASSLAGLAGRYNEQFF.

The rearrangement joins TRBV5-4 to TRBJ2-5; 14 nucleotides align to TRBD2. CDR3 length: 15 amino acids. CDR1 is SGHNT and CDR2 is YYREEE in the germline V gene (reference sequence). With V trimmed by 5 bases and J by 4 bases, 4 bases remained unmatched. The CDR3 is CASRQGLAGVETQYF. The CDR3 bases are TGTGCCAGCAGACAGGGACTAGCGGGAGTAGAGACCCAGTACTTC.

The gene calls are TRBV4-2 and TRBJ2-7; TRBD1 might be the D (6 bases). The germline V gene has CDR1 LGHNA and CDR2 YNFKEQ. The CDR3 covers 15 residues. V lost 0 bases to trimming and J lost 2 bases, with 11 bases between them. In nucleotides, the CDR3 is TGTGCCAGCAGCCAAGAGCCCAGGACAGCCTACGAGCAGTACTTC. Protein product: CASSQEPRTAYEQYF.